This T cell receptor beta chain was captured by sequencing in a study of T cells after yellow fever vaccination. Overall study results and limits: Abundant contaminating clonotypes from the bulk population could appear in FACS-sorted repertoires.

This CDR3 is built from 17 residues. Germline V gene sequence: CDR1 LGHNT, CDR2 FRNRAP. The V end lost 5 bases, the J end lost 3 bases, and 21 bases lay between the germline ends. This clonotype was recorded a few times. Its cognate antigen is unknown. TCRdb ran MiXCR on the 5' RACE reads and lists one entry per CDR3 protein. The profile shows around 360,000 distinct CDR3 sequences, 9.5% to 13% of them singletons. Sequenced here: PBMCs, sampled on the day of the first yellow fever vaccination. The chain couples TRBV12-5 to TRBJ2-3, with a tentative D call TRBD2 (5 bases). This receptor was obtained from a man younger than 35 who received the YFV17D yellow fever vaccine. CDR3 in amino acids: CASGASRGPSPTDTQYF. The CDR3 DNA sequence: TGTGCTAGTGGTGCCTCAAGAGGGCCCAGCCCTACAGATACGCAGTATTTT. Full variable domain (rest looked up from reference TRBV12-5 and TRBJ2-3): DARVTQTPRHKVTEMGQEVTMRCQPILGHNTVFWYRQTMMQGLELLAYFRNRAPLDDSGMPKDRFSAEMPDATLATLKIQPSEPRDSAVYFCASGASRGPSPTDTQYFGPGTRLTVL.